This TCR beta chain was recorded in a study of T cell responses to AZD1222 COVID-19 vaccine. Data came from immunoSEQ multiplex PCR; TCRdb stores just in-frame clones and leaves some out. The sample includes about 88,000 clones, around 90% of them seen just once. Trimming at V came to 5 bases and at J to 6 bases, leaving 11 bases not matched to a gene. Germline CDR1 and CDR2: SGHAT and FQNNGV. There are 15 residues in the CDR3. In this sample, this clone turned up a few times. Its antigen is unidentified. The study, taken as a whole, reports: AZD1222 recipients seropositive at baseline numbered only six or seven. CD4 TCRs associated with vaccination spanned spike, dominating at 160-218 and 743-854. Repertoire sampling happened only post peak T cell response. Following two doses of AZD1222, Spike-specific TCR breadth and depth rose.

Source: peripheral blood, taken 28 days after the second AZD1222 dose. This clonotype was obtained from an adult who received the AZD1222 COVID-19 vaccine. The rearrangement joins TRBV11-2 to TRBJ2-3; 7 bases are a match to TRBD2. Here the CDR3 reads CASSEARGGKDTQYF. In DNA form, the CDR3 reads TGTGCCAGCAGCGAGGCCCGGGGAGGGAAGGATACGCAGTATTTT.